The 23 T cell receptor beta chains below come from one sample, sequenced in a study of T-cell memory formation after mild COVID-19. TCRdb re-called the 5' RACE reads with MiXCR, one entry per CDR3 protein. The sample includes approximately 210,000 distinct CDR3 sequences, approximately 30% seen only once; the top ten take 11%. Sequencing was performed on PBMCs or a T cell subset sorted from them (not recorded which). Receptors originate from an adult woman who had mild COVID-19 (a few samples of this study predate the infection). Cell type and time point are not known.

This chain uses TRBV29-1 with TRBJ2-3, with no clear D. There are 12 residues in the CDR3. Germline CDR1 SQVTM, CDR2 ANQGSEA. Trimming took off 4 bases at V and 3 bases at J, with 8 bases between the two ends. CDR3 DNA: TGCAGCGTTGCTGACGGGACAGATACGCAGTATTTT. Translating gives CSVADGTDTQYF.

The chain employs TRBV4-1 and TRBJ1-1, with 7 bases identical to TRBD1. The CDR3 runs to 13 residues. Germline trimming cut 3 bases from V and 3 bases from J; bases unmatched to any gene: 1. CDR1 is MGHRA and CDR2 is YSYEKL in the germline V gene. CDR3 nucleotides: TGCGCCAGCAGCCAGACAGGGCACACTGAAGCTTTCTTT. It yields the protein CASSQTGHTEAFF.

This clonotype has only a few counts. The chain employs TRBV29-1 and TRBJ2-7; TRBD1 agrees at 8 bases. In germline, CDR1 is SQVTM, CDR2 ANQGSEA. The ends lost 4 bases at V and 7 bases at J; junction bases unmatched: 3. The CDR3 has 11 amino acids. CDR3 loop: CSVARDREQYF. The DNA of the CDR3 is TGCAGCGTTGCCAGGGACAGGGAGCAGTACTTC.

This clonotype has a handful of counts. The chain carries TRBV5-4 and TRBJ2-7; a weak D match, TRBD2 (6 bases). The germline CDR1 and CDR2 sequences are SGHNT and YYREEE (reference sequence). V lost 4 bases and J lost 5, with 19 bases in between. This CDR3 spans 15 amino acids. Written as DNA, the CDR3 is TGTGCCAGCAGCCGGTCGGGACCGGGAGATGACGAGCAGTACTTC. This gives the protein CASSRSGPGDDEQYF.

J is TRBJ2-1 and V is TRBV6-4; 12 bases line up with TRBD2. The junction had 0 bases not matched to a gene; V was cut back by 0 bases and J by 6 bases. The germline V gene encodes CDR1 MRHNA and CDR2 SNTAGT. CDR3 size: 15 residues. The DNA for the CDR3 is TGTGCCAGCAGTGACTCGACTAGCGGGAGCAATGAGCAGTTCTTC. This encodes CASSDSTSGSNEQFF.

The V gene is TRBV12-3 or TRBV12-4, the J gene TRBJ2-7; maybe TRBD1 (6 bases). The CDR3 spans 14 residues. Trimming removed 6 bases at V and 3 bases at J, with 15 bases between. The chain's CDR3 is CASSLGQLSYEQYF. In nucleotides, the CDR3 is TGTGCCAGCAGCCTAGGACAGTTGAGCTACGAGCAGTACTTC.

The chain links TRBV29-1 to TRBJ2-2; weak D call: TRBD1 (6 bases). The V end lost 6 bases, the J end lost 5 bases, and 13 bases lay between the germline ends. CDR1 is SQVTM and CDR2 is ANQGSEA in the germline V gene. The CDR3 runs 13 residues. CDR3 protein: CSVARTVTGELFF. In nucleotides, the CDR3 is TGCAGCGTCGCCCGGACAGTTACCGGGGAGCTGTTTTTT.

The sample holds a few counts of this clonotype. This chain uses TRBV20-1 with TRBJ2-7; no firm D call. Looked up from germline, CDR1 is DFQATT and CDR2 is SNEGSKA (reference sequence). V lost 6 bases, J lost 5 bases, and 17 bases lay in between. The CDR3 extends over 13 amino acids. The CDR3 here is CSAPKASTDEQYF. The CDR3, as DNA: TGCAGTGCACCGAAGGCGAGTACGGACGAGCAGTACTTC.

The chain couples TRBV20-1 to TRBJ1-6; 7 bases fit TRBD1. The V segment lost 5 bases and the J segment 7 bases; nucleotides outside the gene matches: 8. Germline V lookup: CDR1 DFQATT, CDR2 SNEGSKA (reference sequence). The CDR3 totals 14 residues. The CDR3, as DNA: TGCAGTGCTCCCAACAGGGGCCGCAATTCACCCCTCCACTTT. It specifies CSAPNRGRNSPLHF.

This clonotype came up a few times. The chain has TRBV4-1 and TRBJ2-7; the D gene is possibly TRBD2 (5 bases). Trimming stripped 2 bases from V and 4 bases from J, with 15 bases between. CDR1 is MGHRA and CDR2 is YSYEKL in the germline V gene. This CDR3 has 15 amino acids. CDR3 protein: CASSQLRPGLYEQYF. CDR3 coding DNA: TGCGCCAGCAGCCAACTCCGTCCGGGGTTATACGAGCAGTACTTC.

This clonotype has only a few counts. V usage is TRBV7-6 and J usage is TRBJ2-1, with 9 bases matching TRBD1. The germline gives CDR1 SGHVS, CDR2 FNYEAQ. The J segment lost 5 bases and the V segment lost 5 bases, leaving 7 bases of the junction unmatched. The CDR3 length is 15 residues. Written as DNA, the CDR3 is TGTGCCAGCAGCCGGCCGGGACAGGGTGACAATGAGCAGTTCTTC. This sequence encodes CASSRPGQGDNEQFF.

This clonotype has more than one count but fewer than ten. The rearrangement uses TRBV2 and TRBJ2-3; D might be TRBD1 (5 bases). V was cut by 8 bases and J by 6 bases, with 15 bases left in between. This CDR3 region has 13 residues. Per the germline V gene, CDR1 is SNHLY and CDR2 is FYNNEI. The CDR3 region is CASSGLHRDTQYF. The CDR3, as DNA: TGTGCCAGCTCTGGTCTCCACAGGGATACGCAGTATTTT.

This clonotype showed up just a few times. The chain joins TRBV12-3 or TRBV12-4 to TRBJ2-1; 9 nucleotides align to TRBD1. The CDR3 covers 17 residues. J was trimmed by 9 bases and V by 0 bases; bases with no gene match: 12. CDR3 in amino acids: CASSLASQGQGSSEQFF. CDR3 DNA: TGTGCCAGCAGTTTAGCATCACAGGGACAGGGTAGTAGTGAGCAGTTCTTC.

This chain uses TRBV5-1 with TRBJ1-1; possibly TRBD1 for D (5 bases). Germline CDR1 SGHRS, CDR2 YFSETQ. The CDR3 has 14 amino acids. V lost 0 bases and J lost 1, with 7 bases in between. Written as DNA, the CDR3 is TGCGCCAGCAGCTTGGGGGACGGGAACACTGAAGCTTTCTTT. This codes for CASSLGDGNTEAFF.

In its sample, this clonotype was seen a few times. CDR3 nucleotides: TGTGCCAGCAGCAGAGACAGGGTAGATTCACCCCTCCACTTT. Its translation: CASSRDRVDSPLHF. The chain links TRBV4-2 to TRBJ1-6; 7 nucleotides agree with TRBD1. V lost 5 bases and J lost 8; bases outside the gene matches: 6. The germline V gene encodes CDR1 LGHNA and CDR2 YNFKEQ. This CDR3 is 14 amino acids long.

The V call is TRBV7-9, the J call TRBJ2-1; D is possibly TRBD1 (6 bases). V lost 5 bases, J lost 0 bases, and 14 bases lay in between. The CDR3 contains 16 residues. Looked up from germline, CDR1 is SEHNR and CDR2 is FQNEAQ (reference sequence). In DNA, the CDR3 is TGTGCCAGCAGCGCCTCCACAGGGAGCTCCTACAATGAGCAGTTCTTC. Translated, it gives CASSASTGSSYNEQFF.

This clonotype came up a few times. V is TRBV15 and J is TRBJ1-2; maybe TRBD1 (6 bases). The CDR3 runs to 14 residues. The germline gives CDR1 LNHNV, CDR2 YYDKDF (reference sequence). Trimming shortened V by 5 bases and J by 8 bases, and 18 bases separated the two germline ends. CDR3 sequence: CATSPTGTGTGYTF. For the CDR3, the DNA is TGTGCCACCAGCCCCACTGGCACAGGGACAGGCTACACCTTC.

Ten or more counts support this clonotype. The CDR3 loop is CASTEKSYEQYF. DNA of the CDR3: TGTGCCAGCACTGAAAAGTCCTACGAGCAGTACTTC. The rearrangement joins TRBV6-2 or TRBV6-3 to TRBJ2-7; D call uncertain. The CDR3 is 12 residues long. Germline CDR1 reads MNHEY; CDR2 reads SVGEGT. V gave up 7 bases and J gave up 1 base, with 8 bases separating them.

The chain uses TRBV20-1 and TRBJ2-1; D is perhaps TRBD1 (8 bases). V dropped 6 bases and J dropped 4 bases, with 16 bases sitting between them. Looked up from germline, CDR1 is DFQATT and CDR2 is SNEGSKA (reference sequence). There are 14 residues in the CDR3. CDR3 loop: CSAEERDRYNEQFF. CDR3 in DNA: TGCAGTGCAGAGGAGCGGGACAGGTACAATGAGCAGTTCTTC.

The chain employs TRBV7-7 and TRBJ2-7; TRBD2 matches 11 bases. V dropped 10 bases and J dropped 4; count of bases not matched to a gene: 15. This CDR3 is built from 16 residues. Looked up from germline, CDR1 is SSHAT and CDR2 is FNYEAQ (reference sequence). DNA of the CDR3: TGTGCCAATGGGGCCGGAGCTAGCGGGGGGCGATACGAGCAGTACTTC. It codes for CANGAGASGGRYEQYF.

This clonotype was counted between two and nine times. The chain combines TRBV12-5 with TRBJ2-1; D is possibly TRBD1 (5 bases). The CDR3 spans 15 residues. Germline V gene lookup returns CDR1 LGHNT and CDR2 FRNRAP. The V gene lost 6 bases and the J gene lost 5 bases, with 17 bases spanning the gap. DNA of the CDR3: TGTGCTAGTGGATTAGACTCCTGGGGCGACAATGAGCAGTTCTTC. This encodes CASGLDSWGDNEQFF.

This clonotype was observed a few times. The CDR3 region has the DNA TGCGCCAGCAGCCACCCTAACAGGGGGGACACTGAAGCTTTCTTT. This sequence encodes CASSHPNRGDTEAFF. The genes are TRBV4-1 and TRBJ1-1, with 8 bases that match TRBD1. After removal of 3 bases from V and 3 bases from J, the junction contained 6 bases not matched to a gene. CDR3 length equals 15 residues. Germline CDR1 is MGHRA and CDR2 is YSYEKL.

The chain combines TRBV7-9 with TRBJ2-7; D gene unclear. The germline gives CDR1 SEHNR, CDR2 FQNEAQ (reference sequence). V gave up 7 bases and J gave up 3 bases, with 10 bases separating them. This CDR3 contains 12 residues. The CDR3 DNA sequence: TGTGCCAGCACCTCGGTGAACTACGAGCAGTACTTC. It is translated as CASTSVNYEQYF.